This T cell receptor beta chain was profiled in a study of CD8+ T cells in alopecia areata. The treatment here: oral pan-JAK inhibitor, 5-10 mg twice daily. PBMCs provided sorted CD4+ and CD8+ T cells. CDR1 is LNHNV and CDR2 is YYDKDF in the germline V gene (reference sequence). There are 16 residues in the CDR3. Trimming removed 1 base from V and 4 bases from J, with 15 bases in between. Sequencing used cDNA as its template, made by extracting RNA and reverse transcribing it. The protocol was immunoSEQ multiplex PCR, while the TCRdb copy is restricted to in-frame clones and leaves out a portion. The sample has some 100,000 clones, roughly 58% seen once; the top ten hold around 30%.

This sample comprised CD8+ T cells sorted from blood, obtained at week 4, from a patient treated with tofacitinib. This chain uses TRBV15 with TRBJ2-3; D is undetermined. The clonotype comes from a human donor with alopecia areata. The chain's CDR3 is CATSRGQLTGSDTQYF. CDR3 in DNA: TGTGCCACCAGCAGAGGTCAGCTTACTGGATCAGATACGCAGTATTTT.